This T cell receptor beta chain was captured by sequencing in a study of cytotoxic CD8 clonotypes in ibrutinib-treated CLL. Findings and limits, study-wide: Age-matched healthy donor levels were exceeded by baseline clonality, which tracked circulating CD8+ T-cell counts.

Clones were read by immunoSEQ multiplex PCR, and TCRdb kept only the in-frame ones, dropping some. The data show 200,000 to 250,000 clones, 65% to 80% seen once. On this clone: Antigen: not known.

The sample consisted of PBMCs, taken after 12 months of ibrutinib treatment. This TCR was recovered from a human donor with chronic lymphocytic leukemia.

As DNA, the CDR3 is TGTGCCAGCAGTTACGGGTCAGCTCGCCCCCACACTGAAGCTTTCTTT. Translating gives CASSYGSARPHTEAFF. The V gene is TRBV6-5, the J gene TRBJ1-1, with D unclear. The CDR3 runs to 16 residues. From germline, CDR1 is MNHEY and CDR2 SVGAGI. V lost 2 bases and J lost 3, with 16 bases in between.